This T cell receptor (beta chain) was profiled in a study of glioma-infiltrating T cells. Study results and caveats: Tissue-blood divergence was below expectation in non-neoplastic patients, above in gliomas. Only very few CDR3 sequences appeared in both tissue and blood.

Using RNA template, CDR3s of TCR alpha and beta were amplified with iRepertoire arm-PCR. TCRdb recomputed calls from the multiplex PCR reads with MiXCR, one row per CDR3 protein. The sample shows about 93,000 distinct CDR3 sequences, roughly 39% of them seen only once. In this sample, this clonotype turned up many times. Antigen unknown. There are 14 residues in the CDR3. V was shortened by 4 bases and J by 2 bases, with 9 bases between the two germline ends. Per germline, CDR1 SNHLY and CDR2 FYNNEI. The chain has TRBV2 and TRBJ1-5; unclear D gene. What was sequenced was glioma tissue, nonneoplastic brain tissue, or PBMCs (not recorded which). This receptor was obtained from a human donor with low-grade glioma or glioblastoma, undergoing nonglioma brain surgery, or in good health (not recorded which). The CDR3 spells CASSVSTGNQPQHF. Here the CDR3 DNA reads TGTGCCAGCAGTGTATCAACAGGCAATCAGCCCCAGCATTTT.